These 2 T cell receptor beta chains were sequenced from one sample in a study of OX40 agonist ivuxolimab in advanced cancers. Only in-frame clones appear in the TCRdb table, and some are missing; sequencing was by immunoSEQ multiplex PCR. The sample lists about 71,000 clones, roughly nine tenths seen once, with roughly 2% in the top ten. The specimen comprised CD4+ or CD8+ T cells sorted from blood, sampled in a trial of the OX40 agonist ivuxolimab. The receptors originated from an adult with an advanced solid tumor such as melanoma, head and neck, liver or kidney cancer.

This chain connects TRBV14 to TRBJ2-1; D may be TRBD2 (5 bases). V was shortened by 1 base and J by 1 base, with 14 bases between the two germline ends. Germline CDR1 reads SGHDN; CDR2 reads FVKESK. The CDR3 loop spans 17 amino acids. The CDR3 DNA is TGTGCCAGCAGCCAAGGGAGGTATGCAGGATCCTACAATGAGCAGTTCTTC. Its translation: CASSQGRYAGSYNEQFF.

The chain combines TRBV7-2 with TRBJ2-3; D gene unclear. Germline CDR1 and CDR2: SGHTA and FQGNSA. This CDR3 contains 15 residues. V was cut by 5 bases and J by 4 bases, with 16 bases left in between. CDR3 sequence reads: CASSISFLRPDTQYF. In nucleotides, the CDR3 is TGTGCCAGCAGCATTTCATTTCTCCGCCCAGATACGCAGTATTTT.